One and the same sample provided the 31 T cell receptor beta chains below, sequenced in a study of blood T cell repertoires in COVID-19 (dated by TCRdb to 2020 to 2022). Library preparation was by the immunoSEQ multiplex PCR assay. This immuneACCESS table, as held by TCRdb, lists in-frame sequences with V and J called but not all clones. Of the missing ones, under half trace to an unresolved V gene in checked studies; the others have no known cause. Recorded for this sample are about 230,000 clones; roughly 83% of them occurred a single time. Together, the top ten hold under 3% of the sample. The specimen sequenced was peripheral blood. The receptors were sampled from a woman in her sixties or seventies with active or convalescent COVID-19.

V and J are TRBV7-9 and TRBJ1-5; 8 bases map to TRBD1. Per the germline V gene, CDR1 is SEHNR and CDR2 is FQNEAQ (reference sequence). The CDR3 sequence is 12 residues long. V lost 8 bases, J lost 5 bases, and 2 bases stayed unmatched. CDR3 loop: CASGQGDQPQHF. For the CDR3, the DNA is TGTGCCAGCGGACAGGGCGATCAGCCCCAGCATTTT. Combining the CDR3 with reference TRBV7-9 and TRBJ1-5 gives the whole variable domain DTGVSQNPRHKITKRGQNVTFRCDPISEHNRLYWYRQTLGQGPEFLTYFQNEAQLEKSRLLSDRFSAERPKGSFSTLEIQRTEQGDSAMYLCASGQGDQPQHFGDGTRLSIL.

This chain uses TRBV5-1 with TRBJ2-1; 8 nucleotides line up with TRBD2. The trim removed 1 base at V and 2 bases at J, leaving 11 bases unmatched. This CDR3 is built from 18 residues. The germline CDR1 and CDR2 sequences are SGHRS and YFSETQ. The CDR3: CASSLTFDSGVTYNEQFF. In DNA form, the CDR3 reads TGCGCCAGCAGCTTGACTTTTGATAGCGGGGTTACCTACAATGAGCAGTTCTTC.

V and J are TRBV2 and TRBJ2-2; no firm D call. V was cut by 5 bases and J by 1 base, with 5 bases left in between. The CDR3 covers 13 residues. Germline loops: CDR1 SNHLY, CDR2 FYNNEI. The CDR3 loop is CASSRQNTGELFF. Here the CDR3 DNA reads TGTGCCAGCAGTCGACAGAACACCGGGGAGCTGTTTTTT.

J is TRBJ2-7 and V is TRBV6-5, with TRBD2 as a possible D gene (7 bases). The germline CDR1 and CDR2 sequences are MNHEY and SVGAGI. CDR3 length: 15 amino acids. V was trimmed by 0 bases and J by 8 bases, leaving 17 bases between them. CDR3 in DNA: TGTGCCAGCAGTTACTCGGGGGGGGCCTCTTGGCAGCAGTACTTC. Protein sequence: CASSYSGGASWQQYF.

This clone was counted between two and nine times. The V and J genes are TRBV5-1 and TRBJ1-2; tentative D call: TRBD1 (5 bases). The V end was cut by 5 bases, the J end by 2 bases, with 10 bases between. The germline V gene encodes CDR1 SGHRS and CDR2 YFSETQ. This CDR3 region has 13 residues. The chain's CDR3 is CASSSTANYGYTF. The CDR3 DNA reads TGCGCCAGCAGTTCGACAGCCAACTATGGCTACACCTTC.

V usage is TRBV6-2 or TRBV6-3 and J usage is TRBJ2-3, with D unresolved. CDR1 is MNHEY and CDR2 is SVGEGT in the germline V gene. V was shortened by 2 bases and J by 6 bases, with 6 bases between the two germline ends. The CDR3 has 12 residues. CDR3 protein: CASSYGLDTQYF. In nucleotides, the CDR3 is TGTGCCAGCAGTTACGGGCTGGATACGCAGTATTTT.

The V gene is TRBV5-1, the J gene TRBJ2-7; 11 bases map to TRBD2. The CDR3 contains 18 residues. Germline V CDR1 and CDR2: SGHRS, YFSETQ. The trim removed 4 bases at V and 0 bases at J, leaving 12 bases unmatched. The CDR3 coding sequence is TGCGCCAGCAGCCTGGACCCTAGCGGGGGGCTCAGCTCCTACGAGCAGTACTTC. Translation: CASSLDPSGGLSSYEQYF.

The chain joins TRBV29-1 to TRBJ1-1; D remains ambiguous. Looked up from germline, CDR1 is SQVTM and CDR2 is ANQGSEA. Trimming pared 7 bases from V and 0 bases from J, leaving 21 bases between. This CDR3 comprises 16 residues. This chain's CDR3 is CSGGGHSDSMNTEAFF. The CDR3 DNA reads as TGCAGCGGTGGAGGCCACAGTGACTCCATGAACACTGAAGCTTTCTTT.

This clone came up a few times. The V and J genes are TRBV24-1 and TRBJ2-5, with D possibly matching TRBD1 (6 bases). CDR1 is KGHDR, CDR2 SFDVKD, per germline. This CDR3 has 16 residues. Trimming removed 6 bases at V and 1 base at J, with 17 bases between. CDR3 sequence reads: CATSRPGLGAQETQYF. The CDR3 nucleotides are TGTGCCACCAGTCGCCCTGGGTTGGGGGCCCAAGAGACCCAGTACTTC.

This chain joins TRBV30 and TRBJ1-5; D may be TRBD1 (6 bases). The CDR3 loop spans 13 amino acids. The V gene's germline CDR1 is GTSNPN and CDR2 SVGIG (reference sequence). V lost 2 bases and J lost 8, with 13 bases in between. The CDR3 sequence is CAWSSQGSEPQHF. Here the CDR3 DNA reads TGTGCCTGGAGTAGCCAGGGGAGCGAGCCCCAGCATTTT.

The J gene is TRBJ2-3, the V gene TRBV12-2; the D call of TRBD2 is as the table states it, not checked on the DNA. TRBV12-2 is a pseudogene segment. This CDR3 contains 12 residues. The DNA for the CDR3 is TGTGCAAGTCGCCCCGTCACAGATACGCAGTATTTT. This codes for CASRPVTDTQYF.

The chain is built from TRBV7-2 and TRBJ1-1, with 8 bases that match TRBD1. Trimming removed 5 bases from V and 6 bases from J; junction bases left unmatched: 8. This CDR3 is built from 14 residues. The germline CDR1 and CDR2 sequences are SGHTA and FQGNSA. The CDR3 DNA reads TGTGCCAGCAGCCCCCAGGGGGCAGGGCCTGAAGCTTTCTTT. Amino acids: CASSPQGAGPEAFF.

CDR3 region: CAWSPLAGSYEQYF. The CDR3, as DNA: TGTGCCTGGAGCCCCCTAGCGGGGTCCTACGAGCAGTACTTC. V usage is TRBV30 and J usage is TRBJ2-7, with TRBD2 matching over 9 bases. The J segment lost 1 base and the V segment lost 3 bases, leaving 4 bases of the junction unmatched. Per the germline V gene, CDR1 is GTSNPN and CDR2 is SVGIG (reference sequence). This CDR3 contains 14 residues.

The CDR3 DNA follows: TGTGCCAGTAGTGACTCGGGGGGGACAGAGACCCAGTACTTC. Its protein product is CASSDSGGTETQYF. The gene calls are TRBV19 and TRBJ2-5; 8 nucleotides agree with TRBD2. The CDR3 covers 14 residues. Germline CDR1 reads LNHDA; CDR2 reads SQIVND (reference sequence). Trimming took 5 bases from V and 4 from J; bases not matched to a gene: 6.

V usage is TRBV28 and J usage is TRBJ2-7; TRBD2 agrees at 8 bases. Germline-derived CDR1 and CDR2 are MDHEN and SYDVKM. With 8 bases clipped from V and 6 bases from J, the junction kept 15 bases outside the gene matches. This CDR3 contains 15 residues. CDR3 residues: CASGSNGLATGEQYF. For the CDR3, the DNA is TGTGCCAGCGGTTCCAATGGACTAGCTACGGGCGAGCAGTACTTC.

In nucleotides, the CDR3 is TGTGCCAGCAGTTTAAGGGGTCCCTACGAGCAGTACTTC. This sequence encodes CASSLRGPYEQYF. The chain joins TRBV28 to TRBJ2-7; TRBD1 might be the D (5 bases). V lost 2 bases to trimming and J lost 2 bases, with 7 bases between them. The CDR3 runs 13 residues. CDR1 is MDHEN, CDR2 SYDVKM, per germline.

This clone was picked up a small number of times. This chain links TRBV5-1 with TRBJ2-7, with a weak D call TRBD1 (5 bases). Germline V lookup: CDR1 SGHRS, CDR2 YFSETQ. This CDR3 is 13 amino acids long. V was pared by 4 bases and J by 6 bases, with 14 bases between. The CDR3 bases are TGCGCCAGCAGCCTTGGGGCGTCTCTCGAGCAGTACTTC. Protein sequence: CASSLGASLEQYF. Looking up the rest from reference TRBV5-1 and TRBJ2-7 gives the full variable domain: KAGVTQTPRYLIKTRGQQVTLSCSPISGHRSVSWYQQTPGQGLQFLFEYFSETQRNKGNFPGRFSGRQFSNSRSEMNVSTLELGDSALYLCASSLGASLEQYFGPGTRLTVT.

Concerning this clone itself: At the DNA level, this CDR3 is encoded by other sequences in the same sample as well. The chain couples TRBV28 to TRBJ1-2; possible D gene TRBD1, 5 bases. The ends were cut back, 4 bases at V and 5 bases at J, with 5 bases in the middle. Germline V lookup: CDR1 MDHEN, CDR2 SYDVKM. The CDR3 loop spans 11 amino acids. CDR3 nucleotides: TGTGCCAGCAGTTCAGGGTATGGCTACACCTTC. Translation gives CASSSGYGYTF.

V gene TRBV4-1 combines with J gene TRBJ2-7; 8 positions agree with TRBD2. CDR1 is MGHRA and CDR2 is YSYEKL in the germline V gene. The CDR3 runs to 16 residues. The V gene end was trimmed by 0 bases and the J gene end by 9 bases; junction bases not matched to a gene: 13. CDR3 sequence (DNA): TGCGCCAGCAGCCAAGATGGTACGGGGGGGCGGAGGGGGCAGTACTTC. It yields the protein CASSQDGTGGRRGQYF.

This chain joins TRBV5-6 and TRBJ2-3, with 10 bases that match TRBD1. Trimming cost V 4 bases and J 0 bases; bases outside gene matches: 11. Germline V gene data show CDR1 as SGHDT and CDR2 as YYEEEE. This CDR3 is built from 18 residues. CDR3 amino acids: CASSRTRQGARSTDTQYF. CDR3 bases: TGTGCCAGCAGCCGGACCCGACAGGGGGCGCGTAGCACAGATACGCAGTATTTT.

The gene calls are TRBV30 and TRBJ1-1, with a tentative D call TRBD1 (5 bases). This CDR3 is 15 amino acids long. Trimming pared 7 bases from V and 0 bases from J, leaving 18 bases between. Germline V gives CDR1 GTSNPN, CDR2 SVGIG (reference sequence). The CDR3 nucleotides read TGTGCCTTATCCCCCCCAGGGTACATGAACACTGAAGCTTTCTTT. Protein product: CALSPPGYMNTEAFF.

Concerning this clone itself: Sequence at one end of the junction differs from germline and may be a read error. The genes are TRBV11-2 and TRBJ1-2, with D tentatively TRBD1 (5 bases). The CDR3 consists of 13 residues. CDR1 and CDR2 from the germline V gene are SGHAT and FQNNGV. In DNA, the CDR3 is TGTGCCAGCAGCATAGACAGTAACTATGGCTACACCTTC. Translation: CASSIDSNYGYTF.

The chain recombines TRBV6-5 with TRBJ2-3; 7 nucleotides agree with TRBD1. Losses at the gene ends were 2 bases for V and 5 bases for J; bases not matched to a gene: 10. Germline CDR1 MNHEY, CDR2 SVGAGI. The CDR3 has 16 amino acids. The CDR3 region is CASSYPPGGSGDTQYF. CDR3 nucleotides: TGTGCCAGCAGTTACCCTCCAGGGGGAAGCGGAGATACGCAGTATTTT.

The chain recombines TRBV27 with TRBJ1-4; possible D gene TRBD1, 6 bases. CDR1 and CDR2 from the germline V gene are MNHEY and SMNVEV (reference sequence). With 8 bases removed from V and 8 bases from J, the gap between germline ends came to 18 bases. CDR3 length equals 14 residues. The CDR3 spells CASFQEAGEEKLFF. CDR3 DNA: TGTGCCAGCTTCCAAGAGGCAGGGGAGGAAAAACTGTTTTTT.

The V gene is TRBV4-2, the J gene TRBJ1-1; D remains unclear. CDR1 is LGHNA and CDR2 is YNFKEQ in the germline V gene. This CDR3 contains 16 residues. The ends were cut back, 0 bases at V and 4 bases at J, with 15 bases in the middle. CDR3 nucleotides: TGTGCCAGCAGCCAAGATGGCCAGACCCGGGGCACTGAAGCTTTCTTT. Its translation is CASSQDGQTRGTEAFF.

The chain links TRBV5-5 to TRBJ2-2; no clear D. The CDR3 runs to 14 residues. Deletions cut 2 bases from V and 2 bases from J, with 7 bases between. Germline CDR1 and CDR2: SGHKS and YYEKEE (reference sequence). The CDR3 protein is CASSFSVNTGELFF. CDR3 DNA: TGTGCCAGCAGCTTTTCCGTAAACACCGGGGAGCTGTTTTTT.

The chain has TRBV11-2 and TRBJ2-1, with TRBD2 matching over 10 bases. The germline CDR1 and CDR2 sequences are SGHAT and FQNNGV. After removal of 6 bases from V and 7 bases from J, the junction contained 6 bases not matched to a gene. The CDR3 covers 14 residues. The CDR3 DNA is TGTGCCAGCAGGGCTAGCGGGGGCCTGAATGAGCAGTTCTTC. It is translated as CASRASGGLNEQFF.

The rearrangement links TRBV5-4 to TRBJ2-4; a weak D match, TRBD2 (7 bases). V lost 1 base, J lost 6 bases, and 17 bases lay in between. The CDR3 sequence is 16 residues long. CDR1 is SGHNT and CDR2 is YYREEE in the germline V gene (reference sequence). In DNA, the CDR3 is TGTGCCAGCAGCTTGATTGAGGGGGGGGCGAGAAACATTCAGTACTTC. As protein: CASSLIEGGARNIQYF.

The chain uses TRBV7-2 and TRBJ1-6; weak D call: TRBD1 (5 bases). Germline CDR1 and CDR2: SGHTA and FQGNSA. The CDR3 has 14 residues. Trimming cost V 5 bases and J 10 bases, with 15 bases left between them. CDR3 bases: TGTGCCAGCAGCGTCCAGGGCTTGGGGTCACCCCTCCACTTT. Residues: CASSVQGLGSPLHF.

The rearrangement uses TRBV3-1 (or the pseudogene TRBV3-2) and TRBJ2-2; D is ambiguous. The CDR3 covers 12 residues. The V and J ends lost 4 bases and 6 bases respectively, with 6 bases between them. From germline, CDR1 is LGHDT and CDR2 YNNKEL (reference sequence). The CDR3: CASSPPSGELFF. The CDR3 DNA reads TGTGCCAGCAGCCCCCCTTCCGGGGAGCTGTTTTTT.

The rearrangement links TRBV3-1 (or the pseudogene TRBV3-2) to TRBJ1-6; TRBD1 might be the D (6 bases). The V end lost 2 bases, the J end lost 7 bases, and 30 bases lay between the germline ends. CDR3 length: 21 amino acids. Germline CDR1 and CDR2: LGHDT and YNNKEL (reference sequence). This CDR3 reads CASSQKGLIEPLTGRNSPLHF. For the CDR3, the DNA is TGTGCCAGCAGCCAAAAGGGCCTGATCGAACCCCTTACAGGGCGGAATTCACCCCTCCACTTT.